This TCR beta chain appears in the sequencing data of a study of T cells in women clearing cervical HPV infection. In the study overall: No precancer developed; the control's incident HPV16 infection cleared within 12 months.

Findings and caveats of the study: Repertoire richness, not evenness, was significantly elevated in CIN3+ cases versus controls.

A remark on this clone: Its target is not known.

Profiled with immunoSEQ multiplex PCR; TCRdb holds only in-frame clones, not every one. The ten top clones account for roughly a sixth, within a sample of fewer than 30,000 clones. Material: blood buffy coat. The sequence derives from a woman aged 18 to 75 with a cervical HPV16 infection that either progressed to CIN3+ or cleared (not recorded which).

The part of the CDR3 DNA that was read is TGCGCCAGCAGCTTGGCCCAACAAAATGAAAAA. Residues: CASSLAQQNEK. From start to end, the CDR3 is CASSLAQQNEKLFF. This chain uses TRBV5-1 with TRBJ1-4; D ambiguous. Read data end 3 residues before the CDR3 end; the end is taken from the germline J gene. The CDR3 loop spans 14 amino acids. The germline V and J ends were trimmed by 0 bases and 5 bases, with 8 bases remaining between them. Germline V gives CDR1 SGHRS, CDR2 YFSETQ.